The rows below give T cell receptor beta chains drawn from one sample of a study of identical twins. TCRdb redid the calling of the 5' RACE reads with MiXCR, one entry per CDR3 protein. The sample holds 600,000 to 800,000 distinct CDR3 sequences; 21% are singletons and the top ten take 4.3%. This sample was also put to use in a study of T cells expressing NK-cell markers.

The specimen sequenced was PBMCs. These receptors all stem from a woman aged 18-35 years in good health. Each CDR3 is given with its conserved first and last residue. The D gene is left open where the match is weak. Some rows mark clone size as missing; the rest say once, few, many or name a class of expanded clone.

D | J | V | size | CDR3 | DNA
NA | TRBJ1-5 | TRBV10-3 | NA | CATTGGSPGNQPQHF | TGTGCCACTACGGGGGGGAGCCCAGGTAATCAGCCCCAGCATTTT
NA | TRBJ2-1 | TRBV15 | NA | CATSSSIPPYNEQFF | TGTGCCACCAGCAGCTCGATTCCCCCTTACAATGAGCAGTTCTTC
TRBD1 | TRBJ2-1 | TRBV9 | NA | CASGTGGTDEQFF | TGTGCCAGCGGTACAGGGGGCACGGATGAGCAGTTCTTC
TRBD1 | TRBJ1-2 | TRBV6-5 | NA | CASSLTGGADYGYTF | TGTGCCAGCAGTTTAACAGGGGGCGCGGACTATGGCTACACCTTC
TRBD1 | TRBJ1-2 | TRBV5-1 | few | CASQPDRVNYGYTF | TGCGCCAGTCAGCCGGACAGGGTCAACTATGGCTACACCTTC
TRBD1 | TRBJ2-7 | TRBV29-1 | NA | CSVAHAGTGREYEQYF | TGCAGCGTTGCCCATGCCGGGACAGGGCGTGAATACGAGCAGTACTTC
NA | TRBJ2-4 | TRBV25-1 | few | CASSVGGSKNIQYF | TGTGCCAGCAGCGTCGGAGGGTCCAAAAACATTCAGTACTTC
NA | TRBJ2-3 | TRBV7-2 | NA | CASSLVPAGGTDTQYF | TGTGCCAGCAGCTTAGTTCCAGCGGGTGGCACAGATACGCAGTATTTT
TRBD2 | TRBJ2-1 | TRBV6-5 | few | CASSYSGTSGVYNEQFF | TGTGCCAGCAGTTACTCTGGGACTAGCGGGGTTTACAATGAGCAGTTCTTC
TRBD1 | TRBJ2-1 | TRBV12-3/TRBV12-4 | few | CASSLWGVQGDNEQFF | TGTGCCAGCAGTTTGTGGGGGGTACAGGGGGACAATGAGCAGTTCTTC
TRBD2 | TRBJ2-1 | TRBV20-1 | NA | CSANPPSGGLNEQFF | TGCAGTGCTAACCCCCCTAGCGGGGGCCTCAATGAGCAGTTCTTC
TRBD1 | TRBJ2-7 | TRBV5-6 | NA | CASSSPLDRDPYEQYF | TGTGCCAGCAGCTCCCCCCTAGACAGGGACCCCTACGAGCAGTACTTC
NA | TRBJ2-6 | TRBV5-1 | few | CASSLEAVRDGGANVLTF | TGCGCCAGCAGCTTGGAGGCAGTCCGGGATGGTGGGGCCAACGTCCTGACTTTC
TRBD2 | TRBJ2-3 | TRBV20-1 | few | CSARDLAGGTDTQYF | TGCAGTGCTAGAGATCTAGCGGGGGGCACAGATACGCAGTATTTT
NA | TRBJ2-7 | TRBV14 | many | CASSQIRGGIRGQYF | TGTGCCAGCAGCCAAATCCGGGGCGGAATCCGCGGGCAGTACTTC
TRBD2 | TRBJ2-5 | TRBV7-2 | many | CASSLGGPAGGGETQYF | TGTGCCAGCAGCTTAGGGGGCCCAGCGGGAGGCGGGGAGACCCAGTACTTC
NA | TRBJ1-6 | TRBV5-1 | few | CASSLETADSPLHF | TGCGCCAGCAGCTTGGAGACGGCGGATTCACCCCTCCACTTT
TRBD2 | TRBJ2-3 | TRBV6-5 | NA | CASSSPASGVADTQYF | TGTGCCAGCAGTTCCCCTGCTAGCGGGGTCGCAGATACGCAGTATTTT
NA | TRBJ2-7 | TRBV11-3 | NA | CASSLDYGWATYEQYF | TGTGCCAGCAGCTTAGATTACGGGTGGGCTACCTACGAGCAGTACTTC
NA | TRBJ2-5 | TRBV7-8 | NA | CASSWLSPGETQYF | TGTGCCAGCAGCTGGTTGTCCCCCGGGGAGACCCAGTACTTC
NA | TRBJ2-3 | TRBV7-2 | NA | CASSYPASEKDTQYF | TGTGCCAGCAGCTACCCGGCTAGCGAGAAAGATACGCAGTATTTT
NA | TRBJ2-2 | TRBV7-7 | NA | CASSFSHTGELFF | TGTGCTAGCAGCTTCTCTCACACCGGGGAGCTGTTTTTT
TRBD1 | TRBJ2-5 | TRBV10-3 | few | CAITQGARETQYF | TGTGCCATCACCCAGGGGGCACGGGAGACCCAGTACTTC
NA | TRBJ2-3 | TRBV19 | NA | CASSIGGSTDTQYF | TGTGCCAGTAGTATTGGGGGGTCCACAGATACGCAGTATTTT
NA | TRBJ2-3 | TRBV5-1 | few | CASSTGSALRDTQYF | TGCGCCAGCAGCACTGGCTCAGCCCTCCGGGATACGCAGTATTTT
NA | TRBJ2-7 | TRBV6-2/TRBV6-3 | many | CASSYDLASSYEQYF | TGTGCCAGCAGTTACGATTTAGCCTCCTCCTACGAGCAGTACTTC
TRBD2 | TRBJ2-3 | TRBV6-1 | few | CASSRGTSGGMVQYF | TGTGCCAGCAGTCGCGGGACTAGCGGGGGGATGGTGCAGTATTTT
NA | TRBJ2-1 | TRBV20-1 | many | CSARSRDEQFF | TGCAGTGCCAGATCGCGAGATGAGCAGTTCTTC
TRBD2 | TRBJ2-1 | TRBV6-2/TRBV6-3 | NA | CASSYSPQRENEQFF | TGTGCCAGCAGTTACTCCCCCCAGCGGGAAAACGAGCAGTTCTTC
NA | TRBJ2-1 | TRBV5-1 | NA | CASSLRSDGREGQFF | TGCGCCAGCAGCTTGAGGTCGGACGGCAGAGAGGGGCAGTTCTTC
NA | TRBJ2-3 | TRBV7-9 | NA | CASSRRLGPDTQYF | TGTGCCAGCTCCCGGAGACTAGGACCAGATACGCAGTATTTT
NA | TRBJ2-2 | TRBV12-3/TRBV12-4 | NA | CASSLTQATGELFF | TGTGCCAGCAGTTTGACCCAAGCGACGGGGGAGCTGTTTTTT
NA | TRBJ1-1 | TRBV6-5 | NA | CASSYDRGNTEAFF | TGTGCCAGCAGTTACGATCGGGGGAACACTGAAGCTTTCTTT
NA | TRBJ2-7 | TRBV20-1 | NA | CSARVLLGAIYEQYF | TGCAGTGCTAGAGTTCTCCTTGGGGCCATCTACGAGCAGTACTTC
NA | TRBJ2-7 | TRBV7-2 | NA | CASSFGSGPNRIYEQYF | TGTGCCAGCAGCTTCGGATCGGGACCGAACCGAATTTACGAGCAGTACTTC
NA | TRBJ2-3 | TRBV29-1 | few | CSVGGRAGGTQYF | TGCAGCGTAGGGGGTCGGGCCGGAGGGACGCAGTATTTT
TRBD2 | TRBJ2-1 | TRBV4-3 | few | CASSQDRGDEQFF | TGCGCCAGCAGCCAAGATCGGGGGGATGAGCAGTTCTTC
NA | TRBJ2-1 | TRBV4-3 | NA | CASRRSDSYNEQFF | TGCGCCAGCCGCCGTAGCGACTCCTACAATGAGCAGTTCTTC
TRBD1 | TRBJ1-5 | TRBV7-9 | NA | CACSWHLGTAYSNQPQHF | TGTGCCTGCAGTTGGCACCTTGGGACAGCTTATAGCAATCAGCCCCAGCATTTT
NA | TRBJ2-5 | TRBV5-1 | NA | CASSLEGKYGTQYF | TGCGCCAGCAGCTTGGAGGGAAAATACGGGACCCAGTACTTC
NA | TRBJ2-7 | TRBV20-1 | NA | CSARPGSGSYEQYF | TGCAGTGCTAGGCCCGGGAGTGGGTCCTACGAGCAGTACTTC
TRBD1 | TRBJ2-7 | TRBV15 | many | CATSRVGTGNWYEQYF | TGTGCCACCAGCAGAGTCGGGACAGGGAACTGGTACGAGCAGTACTTC
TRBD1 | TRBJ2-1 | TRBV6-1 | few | CASTAGTGGRNEQFF | TGTGCCAGCACAGCAGGGACAGGGGGCAGGAATGAGCAGTTCTTC
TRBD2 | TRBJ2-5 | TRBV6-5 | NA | CASSYSQGGRETQYF | TGTGCCAGCAGTTACTCGCAGGGAGGGAGAGAGACCCAGTACTTC
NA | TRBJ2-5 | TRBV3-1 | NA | CASSLLTKRQETQYF | TGTGCCAGCAGCCTTCTTACAAAGCGGCAAGAGACCCAGTACTTC
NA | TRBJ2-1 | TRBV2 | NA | CASSDPPGRYNEQFF | TGTGCCAGCAGTGACCCTCCCGGGAGATACAATGAGCAGTTCTTC
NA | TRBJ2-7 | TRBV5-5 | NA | CASSLESGAHYEQYF | TGTGCCAGCAGCTTGGAGTCAGGGGCCCACTACGAGCAGTACTTC
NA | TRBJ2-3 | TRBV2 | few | CASGSGQGRDTQYF | TGTGCCAGTGGTTCGGGGCAGGGAAGAGATACGCAGTATTTT
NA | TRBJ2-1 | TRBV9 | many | CASSVDMGSYNEQFF | TGTGCCAGCAGCGTAGACATGGGATCCTACAATGAGCAGTTCTTC
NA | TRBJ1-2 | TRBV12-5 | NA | CASGGTPNYGYTF | TGTGCTAGTGGTGGGACACCTAACTATGGCTACACCTTC
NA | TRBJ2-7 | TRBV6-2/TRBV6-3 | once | CASSYGGPIYEQYF | TGTGCCAGCAGTTACGGGGGGCCTATCTACGAGCAGTACTTC
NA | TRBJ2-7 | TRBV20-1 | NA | CSASFEVRPYEQYF | TGCAGTGCTAGTTTCGAAGTTCGTCCCTACGAGCAGTACTTC
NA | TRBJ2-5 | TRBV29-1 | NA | CSVELGEEAQETQYF | TGCAGCGTTGAATTGGGGGAGGAGGCCCAAGAGACCCAGTACTTC
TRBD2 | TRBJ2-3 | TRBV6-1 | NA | CASSRGTSGDTDTQYF | TGTGCCAGCAGCCGTGGGACTAGCGGGGACACAGATACGCAGTATTTT
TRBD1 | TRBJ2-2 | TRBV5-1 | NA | CASSPGTAGNTGELFF | TGCGCCAGCAGCCCTGGGACAGCCGGGAACACCGGGGAGCTGTTTTTT
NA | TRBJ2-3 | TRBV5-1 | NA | CASSLDLPTDTQYF | TGCGCCAGCAGCTTGGACTTGCCCACAGATACGCAGTATTTT
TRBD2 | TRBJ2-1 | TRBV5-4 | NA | CASSFISGRASYNEQFF | TGTGCCAGCAGCTTTATCAGCGGGAGGGCGTCCTACAATGAGCAGTTCTTC